One and the same sample provided the 7 T cell receptor beta chains below, sequenced in a study of cytotoxic CD8 clonotypes in ibrutinib-treated CLL. Profiled with immunoSEQ multiplex PCR; TCRdb holds only in-frame clones, not every one. The data show some 200,000 clones, 79% seen once. Sample: PBMCs, taken after 12 months of ibrutinib treatment. Receptor source: a human donor with chronic lymphocytic leukemia.

J is TRBJ2-6 and V is TRBV19, with no clear D. CDR1 LNHDA and CDR2 SQIVND come from the germline V gene (reference sequence). V was shortened by 6 bases and J by 4 bases, with 16 bases between the two germline ends. The CDR3 is 16 amino acids. The CDR3 is CASSWQALSGANVLTF. In nucleotides, the CDR3 is TGTGCCAGTAGCTGGCAAGCGCTGTCCGGGGCCAACGTCCTGACTTTC.

The chain combines TRBV28 with TRBJ2-2, with unresolved D. Trimming took off 6 bases at V and 0 bases at J, with 8 bases between the two ends. The CDR3 consists of 14 residues. CDR1 is MDHEN, CDR2 SYDVKM, per germline. CDR3 coding DNA: TGTGCCAGCAGAACGGGTACGAACACCGGGGAGCTGTTTTTT. Translation gives CASRTGTNTGELFF. The full variable domain, its missing parts supplied by reference TRBV28 and TRBJ2-2, is DVKVTQSSRYLVKRTGEKVFLECVQDMDHENMFWYRQDPGLGLRLIYFSYDVKMKEKGDIPEGYSVSREKKERFSLILESASTNQTSMYLCASRTGTNTGELFFGEGSRLTVL.

The chain recombines TRBV11-2 with TRBJ1-1; D gene unclear. The CDR3 loop spans 16 amino acids. V shed 7 bases and J shed 0 bases, with 18 bases lying between them. Germline CDR1 SGHAT, CDR2 FQNNGV. The CDR3 sequence: CASIPFRLKVNTEAFF. The CDR3 DNA is TGTGCCAGCATCCCTTTCCGACTGAAGGTGAACACTGAAGCTTTCTTT.

This clone was detected only a few times. The CDR3 here is CASSEGFDNEQFF. For the CDR3, the DNA is TGTGCCAGCAGTGAAGGATTTGACAATGAGCAGTTCTTC. V usage is TRBV2 and J usage is TRBJ2-1; D is unclear. V lost 1 base to trimming and J lost 5 bases, with 6 bases between them. Germline V gene lookup returns CDR1 SNHLY and CDR2 FYNNEI. CDR3 length: 13 amino acids.

This chain connects TRBV6-6 to TRBJ2-1; D is uncertain. CDR3 length equals 13 residues. Between the trimmed V and J ends, which lost 7 bases and 6 bases, there was a span of 13 bases. Per the germline V gene, CDR1 is MNHNY and CDR2 is SVGAGI (reference sequence). Written as DNA, the CDR3 is TGTGCCAGCACCCGGACCGACACCAATGAGCAGTTCTTC. It is translated as CASTRTDTNEQFF.

This clone was observed a single time. This chain uses TRBV4-1 with TRBJ1-2, with 8 bases identical to TRBD1. With V trimmed by 0 bases and J by 4 bases, 7 bases remained unmatched. CDR1 and CDR2 from the germline V gene are MGHRA and YSYEKL. This CDR3 has 16 amino acids. The CDR3 loop is CASSQEVRGLSYGYTF. The CDR3 DNA follows: TGCGCCAGCAGCCAAGAGGTCAGGGGGCTTAGCTATGGCTACACCTTC.

This rearrangement joins TRBV9 to TRBJ2-7; D is possibly TRBD2 (5 bases). This CDR3 is 15 amino acids long. Germline V gene lookup returns CDR1 SGDLS and CDR2 YYNGEE. V dropped 0 bases and J dropped 0 bases, with 10 bases sitting between them. In nucleotides, the CDR3 is TGTGCCAGCAGCGTAGGCCCAACTAGCTCCTACGAGCAGTACTTC. This gives the protein CASSVGPTSSYEQYF.